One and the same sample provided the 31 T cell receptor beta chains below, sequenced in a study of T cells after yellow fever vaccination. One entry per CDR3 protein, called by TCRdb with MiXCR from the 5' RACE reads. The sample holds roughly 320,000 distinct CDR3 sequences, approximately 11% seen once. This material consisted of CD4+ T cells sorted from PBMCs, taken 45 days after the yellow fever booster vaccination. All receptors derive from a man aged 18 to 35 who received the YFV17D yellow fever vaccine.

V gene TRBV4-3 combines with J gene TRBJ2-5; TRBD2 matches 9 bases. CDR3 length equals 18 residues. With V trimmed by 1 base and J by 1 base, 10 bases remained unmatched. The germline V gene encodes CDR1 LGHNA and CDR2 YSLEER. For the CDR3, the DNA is TGCGCCAGCAGCCAAGTATACGAAAAGCGGGGGGTCCAAGAGACCCAGTACTTC. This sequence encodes CASSQVYEKRGVQETQYF.

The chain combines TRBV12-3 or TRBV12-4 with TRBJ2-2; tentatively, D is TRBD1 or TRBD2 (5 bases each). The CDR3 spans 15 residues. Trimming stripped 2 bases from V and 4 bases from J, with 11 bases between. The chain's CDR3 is CASSLWPGTTGELFF. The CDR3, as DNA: TGTGCCAGCAGTTTATGGCCAGGGACCACCGGGGAGCTGTTTTTT.

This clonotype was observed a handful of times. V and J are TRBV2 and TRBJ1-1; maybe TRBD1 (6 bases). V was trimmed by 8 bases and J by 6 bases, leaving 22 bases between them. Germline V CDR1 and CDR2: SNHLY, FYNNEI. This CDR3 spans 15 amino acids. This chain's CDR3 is CASLKGGGGEAEAFF. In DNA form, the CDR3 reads TGTGCCAGCTTAAAAGGAGGAGGGGGAGAGGCTGAAGCTTTCTTT.

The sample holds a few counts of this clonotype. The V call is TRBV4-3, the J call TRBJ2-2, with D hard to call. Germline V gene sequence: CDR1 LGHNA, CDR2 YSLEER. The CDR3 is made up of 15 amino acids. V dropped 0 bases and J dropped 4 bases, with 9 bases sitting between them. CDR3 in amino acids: CASSQDSGPTGELFF. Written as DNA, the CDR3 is TGCGCCAGCAGCCAAGATTCCGGGCCCACCGGGGAGCTGTTTTTT.

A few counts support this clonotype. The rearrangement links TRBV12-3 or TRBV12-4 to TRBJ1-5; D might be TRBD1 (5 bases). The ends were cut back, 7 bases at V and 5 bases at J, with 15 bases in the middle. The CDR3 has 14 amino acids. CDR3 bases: TGTGCCAGCAACTGGGGGGTGGGGGATCAGCCCCAGCATTTT. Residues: CASNWGVGDQPQHF.

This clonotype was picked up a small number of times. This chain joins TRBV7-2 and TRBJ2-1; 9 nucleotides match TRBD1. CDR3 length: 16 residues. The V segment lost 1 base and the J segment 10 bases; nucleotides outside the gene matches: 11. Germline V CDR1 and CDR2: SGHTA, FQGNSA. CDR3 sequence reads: CASSLVDRGNRREQFF. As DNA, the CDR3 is TGTGCCAGCAGCTTAGTCGACAGGGGGAACCGCCGGGAGCAGTTCTTC.

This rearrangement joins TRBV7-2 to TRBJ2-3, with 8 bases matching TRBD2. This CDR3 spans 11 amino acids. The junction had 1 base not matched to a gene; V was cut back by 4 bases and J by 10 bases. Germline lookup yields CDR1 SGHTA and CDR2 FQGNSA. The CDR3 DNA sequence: TGTGCCAGCAGCTCGGGGGGGGCGCAGTATTTT. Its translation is CASSSGGAQYF.

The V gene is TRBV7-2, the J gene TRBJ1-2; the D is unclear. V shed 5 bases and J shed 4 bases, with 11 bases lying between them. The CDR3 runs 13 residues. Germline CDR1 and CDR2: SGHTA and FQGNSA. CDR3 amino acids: CASSPDGGYGYTF. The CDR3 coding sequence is TGTGCCAGCAGCCCCGACGGAGGCTATGGCTACACCTTC.

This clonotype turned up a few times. In nucleotides, the CDR3 is TGCGCCAGCAGCCAAGGCGGCGGAAGCTACACCTTC. It is translated as CASSQGGGSYTF. The chain uses TRBV4-1 and TRBJ1-2; D not certain. The CDR3 runs 12 residues. The germline V gene has CDR1 MGHRA and CDR2 YSYEKL. V dropped 1 base and J dropped 9 bases, with 9 bases sitting between them.

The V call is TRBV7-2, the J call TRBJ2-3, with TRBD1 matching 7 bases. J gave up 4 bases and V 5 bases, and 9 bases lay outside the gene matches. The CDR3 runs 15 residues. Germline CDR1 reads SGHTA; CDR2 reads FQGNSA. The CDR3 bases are TGTGCCAGCAGCCGTCAGACAGGGATCGCAGATACGCAGTATTTT. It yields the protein CASSRQTGIADTQYF.

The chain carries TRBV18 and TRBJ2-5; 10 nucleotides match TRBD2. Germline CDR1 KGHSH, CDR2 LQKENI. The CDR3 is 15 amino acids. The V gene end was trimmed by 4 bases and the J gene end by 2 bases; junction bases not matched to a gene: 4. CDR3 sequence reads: CASSRASGGQETQYF. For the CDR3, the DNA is TGTGCCAGCTCACGAGCTAGCGGGGGTCAAGAGACCCAGTACTTC.

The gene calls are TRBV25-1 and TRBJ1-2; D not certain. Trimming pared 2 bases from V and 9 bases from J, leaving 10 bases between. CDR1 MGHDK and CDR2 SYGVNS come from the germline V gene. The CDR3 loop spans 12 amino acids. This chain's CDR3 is CASSEMGRSYTF. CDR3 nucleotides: TGTGCCAGCAGTGAAATGGGCAGGAGCTACACCTTC.

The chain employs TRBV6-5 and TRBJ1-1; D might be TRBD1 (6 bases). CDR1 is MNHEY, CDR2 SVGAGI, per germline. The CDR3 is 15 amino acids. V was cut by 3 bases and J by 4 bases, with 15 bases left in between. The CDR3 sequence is CASSYLRGSSTEAFF. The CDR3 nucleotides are TGTGCCAGCAGTTATCTCAGGGGTTCAAGCACTGAAGCTTTCTTT.

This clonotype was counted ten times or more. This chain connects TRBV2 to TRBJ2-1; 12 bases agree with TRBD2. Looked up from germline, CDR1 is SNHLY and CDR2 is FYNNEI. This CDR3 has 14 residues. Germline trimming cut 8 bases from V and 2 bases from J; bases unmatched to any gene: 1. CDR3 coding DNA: TGTGCCAGCCGACTAGCGGGGGCCTACAATGAGCAGTTCTTC. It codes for CASRLAGAYNEQFF.

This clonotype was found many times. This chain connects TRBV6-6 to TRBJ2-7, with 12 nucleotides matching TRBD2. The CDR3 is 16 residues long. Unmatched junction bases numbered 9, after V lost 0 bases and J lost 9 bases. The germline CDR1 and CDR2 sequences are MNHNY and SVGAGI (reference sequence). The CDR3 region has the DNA TGTGCCAGCAGTTACTCGACTAGCGGGGGCCTTGACGGGCAGTACGTC. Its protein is CASSYSTSGGLDGQYV.

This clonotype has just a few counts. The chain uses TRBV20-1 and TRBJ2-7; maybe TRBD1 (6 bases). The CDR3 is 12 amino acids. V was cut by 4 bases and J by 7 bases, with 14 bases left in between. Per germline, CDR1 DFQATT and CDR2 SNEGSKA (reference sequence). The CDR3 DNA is TGCAGTGCTACTCGGACAGTGAAGGAGCAGTACTTC. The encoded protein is CSATRTVKEQYF.

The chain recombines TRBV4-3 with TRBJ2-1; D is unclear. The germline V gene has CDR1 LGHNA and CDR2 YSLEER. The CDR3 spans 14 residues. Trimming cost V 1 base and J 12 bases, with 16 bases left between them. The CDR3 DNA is TGCGCCAGCAGCCAAGGAGGTCCGGCTTCGCTGCAGTTCTTC. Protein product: CASSQGGPASLQFF.

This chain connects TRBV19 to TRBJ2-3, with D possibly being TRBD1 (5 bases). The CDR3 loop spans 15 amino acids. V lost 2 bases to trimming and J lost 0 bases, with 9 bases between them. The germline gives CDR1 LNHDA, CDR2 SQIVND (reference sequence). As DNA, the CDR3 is TGTGCCAGTAGTATAACCAGGGCCAGCACAGATACGCAGTATTTT. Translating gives CASSITRASTDTQYF.

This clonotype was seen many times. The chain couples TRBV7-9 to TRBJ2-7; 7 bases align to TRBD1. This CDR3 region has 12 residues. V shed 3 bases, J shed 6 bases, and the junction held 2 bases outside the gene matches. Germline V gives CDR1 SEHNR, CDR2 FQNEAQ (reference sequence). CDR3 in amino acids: CASSFAGGEQYV. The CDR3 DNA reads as TGTGCCAGCAGCTTCGCAGGGGGCGAGCAGTACGTC.

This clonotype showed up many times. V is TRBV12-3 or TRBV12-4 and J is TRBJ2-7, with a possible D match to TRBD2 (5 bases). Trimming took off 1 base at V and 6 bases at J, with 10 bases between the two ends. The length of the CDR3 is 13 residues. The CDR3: CASSLVRGSEQYV. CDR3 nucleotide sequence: TGTGCCAGCAGTTTAGTTCGGGGTTCCGAGCAGTACGTC.

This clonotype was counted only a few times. The CDR3 reads CASSPLPGRSGNQPQHF. DNA of the CDR3: TGCGCCAGCAGCCCTTTGCCCGGTCGTAGCGGCAATCAGCCCCAGCATTTT. This chain joins TRBV5-1 and TRBJ1-5; D remains ambiguous. V dropped 4 bases and J dropped 2 bases, with 19 bases sitting between them. The CDR3 is made up of 17 amino acids. Germline V gene sequence: CDR1 SGHRS, CDR2 YFSETQ.

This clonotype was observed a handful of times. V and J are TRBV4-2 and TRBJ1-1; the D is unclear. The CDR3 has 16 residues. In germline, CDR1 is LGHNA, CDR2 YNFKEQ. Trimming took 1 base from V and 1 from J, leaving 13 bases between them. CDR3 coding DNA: TGTGCCAGCAGCCAAGGACACCGGGTTTCGAACACTGAAGCTTTCTTT. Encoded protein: CASSQGHRVSNTEAFF.

CDR3 in amino acids: CASSTSSGGWTEAFF. The CDR3 region has the DNA TGTGCCAGCAGTACTTCTTCAGGGGGCTGGACTGAAGCTTTCTTT. The rearrangement joins TRBV28 to TRBJ1-1; 8 bases map to TRBD1. After removal of 5 bases from V and 5 bases from J, the junction contained 10 bases not matched to a gene. CDR1 MDHEN and CDR2 SYDVKM come from the germline V gene. The CDR3 extends over 15 amino acids.

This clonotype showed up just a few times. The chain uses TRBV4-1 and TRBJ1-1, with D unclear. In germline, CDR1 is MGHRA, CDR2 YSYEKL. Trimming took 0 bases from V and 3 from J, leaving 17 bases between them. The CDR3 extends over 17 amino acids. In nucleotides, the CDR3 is TGCGCCAGCAGCCAAGATTCCTCCCCAGGCTCGGACACTGAAGCTTTCTTT. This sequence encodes CASSQDSSPGSDTEAFF.

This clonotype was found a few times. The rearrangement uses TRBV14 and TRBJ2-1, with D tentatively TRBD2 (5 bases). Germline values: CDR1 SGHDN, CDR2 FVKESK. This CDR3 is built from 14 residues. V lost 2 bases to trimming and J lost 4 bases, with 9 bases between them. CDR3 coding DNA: TGTGCCAGCAGCCAATCCCGGGGTTACAATGAGCAGTTCTTC. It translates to CASSQSRGYNEQFF.

Here the CDR3 reads CASSLAEAQGNSPLHF. The CDR3 DNA follows: TGCGCCAGCAGCTTGGCCGAAGCCCAGGGGAATTCACCCCTCCACTTT. The gene calls are TRBV5-1 and TRBJ1-6, with D possibly matching TRBD1 (6 bases). Trimming removed 0 bases at V and 7 bases at J, with 14 bases between. The CDR3 loop spans 16 amino acids. The germline gives CDR1 SGHRS, CDR2 YFSETQ.

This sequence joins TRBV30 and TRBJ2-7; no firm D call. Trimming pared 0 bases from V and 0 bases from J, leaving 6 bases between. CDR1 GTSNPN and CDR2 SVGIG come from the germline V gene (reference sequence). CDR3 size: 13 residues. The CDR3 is CAWSVISSYEQYF. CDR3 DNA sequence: TGTGCCTGGAGTGTAATTAGCTCCTACGAGCAGTACTTC.

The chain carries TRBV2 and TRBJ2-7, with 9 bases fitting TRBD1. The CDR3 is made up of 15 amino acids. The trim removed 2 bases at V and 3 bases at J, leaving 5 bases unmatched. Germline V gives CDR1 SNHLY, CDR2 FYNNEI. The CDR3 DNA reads TGTGCCAGCAGTGAAACGGGACAGGGACTCTACGAGCAGTACTTC. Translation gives CASSETGQGLYEQYF. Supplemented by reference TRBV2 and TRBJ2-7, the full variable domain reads EPEVTQTPSHQVTQMGQEVILRCVPISNHLYFYWYRQILGQKVEFLVSFYNNEISEKSEIFDDQFSVERPDGSNFTLKIRSTKLEDSAMYFCASSETGQGLYEQYFGPGTRLTVT.

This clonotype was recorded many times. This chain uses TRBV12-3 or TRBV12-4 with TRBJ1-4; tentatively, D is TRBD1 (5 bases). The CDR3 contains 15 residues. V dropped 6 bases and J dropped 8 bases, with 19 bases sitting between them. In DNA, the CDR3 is TGTGCCAGCAGCCCCGTGTCAGGGACCAGAGAAAAACTGTTTTTT. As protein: CASSPVSGTREKLFF.

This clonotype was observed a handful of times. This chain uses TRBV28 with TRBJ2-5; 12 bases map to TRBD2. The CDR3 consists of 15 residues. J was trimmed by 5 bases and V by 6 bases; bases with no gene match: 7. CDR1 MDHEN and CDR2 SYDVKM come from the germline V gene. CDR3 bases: TGTGCCAGCAGAACCGGACTAGCGGGGTATGAGACCCAGTACTTC. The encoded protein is CASRTGLAGYETQYF.

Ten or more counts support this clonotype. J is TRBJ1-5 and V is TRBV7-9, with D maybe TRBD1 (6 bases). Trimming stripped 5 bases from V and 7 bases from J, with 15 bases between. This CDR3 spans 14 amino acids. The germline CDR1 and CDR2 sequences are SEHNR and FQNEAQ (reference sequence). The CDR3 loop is CASSHTAGEQPQHF. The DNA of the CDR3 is TGTGCCAGCAGCCATACAGCAGGGGAACAGCCCCAGCATTTT.